This TCR beta chain came from a study of cytomegalovirus exposure and HLA in healthy donors. These donors, healthy bone marrow donors, were studied. V lost 10 bases, J lost 5 bases, and 13 bases stayed unmatched. Germline V gene lookup returns CDR1 ENHRY and CDR2 SYGVKD. This CDR3 spans 15 amino acids. PCR primers comprised 60 Vbeta and 13 Jbeta primers. Method: immunoSEQ multiplex PCR; TCRdb's copy keeps in-frame clones and lacks some. The top ten hold less than 10% of the sample, which has 150,000 to 200,000 clones, around four fifths seen once. This receptor was identified in a man between 18 and 35 years old in good health and CMV-seropositive. The chain carries TRBV10-3 and TRBJ2-1, with 8 positions matching TRBD2. Sequencing was performed on PBMCs. The CDR3 DNA is TGTGCCACAGGGGAGTGGGGGACTAGAAACAATGAGCAGTTCTTC. It yields the protein CATGEWGTRNNEQFF.